Below, 26 T cell receptor beta chains from the same sample are listed, as sequenced in a study of T cell clones after liver transplantation. Generated by immunoSEQ multiplex PCR, the TCRdb table keeps only in-frame clones and is missing some. The table shows about 33,000 clones, with over 85% occurring only once. The sample here was CD8+ T cells from blood, taken 12 months after liver transplant. These receptors originate from a human patient who received a liver transplant. A subset of T cells may come from the graft donor.

Note on this clone: At one of its ends the junction is not consistent with the germline gene, which may arise from a read error. This rearrangement joins TRBV2 to TRBJ2-1; TRBD1 matches 9 bases. The CDR3 contains 15 residues. Germline V gene data show CDR1 as SNHLY and CDR2 as FYNNEI. DNA of the CDR3: TGTGCCAGCAGCGAAGCCGGGACAGGGTTCAATGAGCAGTTCTTC. Its protein is CASSEAGTGFNEQFF.

CDR3 in amino acids: CASSLALAGVQETQYF. The CDR3 nucleotides are TGTGCCAGCAGCTTAGCGCTAGCGGGAGTTCAAGAGACCCAGTACTTC. The chain couples TRBV7-8 to TRBJ2-5, with 10 bases fitting TRBD2. This CDR3 region has 16 residues. CDR1 SGHVS and CDR2 FQNEAQ come from the germline V gene. J lost 2 bases, V lost 0 bases, and 3 bases had no gene match.

The chain links TRBV9 to TRBJ1-1; 7 nucleotides line up with TRBD1. In germline, CDR1 is SGDLS, CDR2 YYNGEE. This CDR3 region has 15 residues. J lost 1 base, V lost 3 bases, and 6 bases had no gene match. As DNA, the CDR3 is TGTGCCAGCAGCGCCCCAGGGGGGGGGAACACTGAAGCTTTCTTT. Amino acid sequence: CASSAPGGGNTEAFF.

This clone is medium-sized within its sample. The gene calls are TRBV14 and TRBJ1-2; a possible D gene is TRBD1 (5 bases). V was trimmed by 5 bases and J by 5 bases, leaving 12 bases between them. The V gene's germline CDR1 is SGHDN and CDR2 FVKESK. The CDR3 is 13 residues long. For the CDR3, the DNA is TGTGCCAGCAGCGTTTCGAGGGGTTATGGCTACACCTTC. Protein sequence: CASSVSRGYGYTF.

The genes are TRBV7-6 and TRBJ2-3; D is unclear. Germline V gene sequence: CDR1 SGHVS, CDR2 FNYEAQ. Trimming removed 5 bases from V and 1 base from J, with 16 bases in between. This CDR3 is built from 16 residues. CDR3 nucleotide sequence: TGTGCCAGCAGCCCCAAGGTTGGGGTCCGCACAGATACGCAGTATTTT. It yields the protein CASSPKVGVRTDTQYF.

The CDR3 spells CASSRWASGNIQYF. CDR3 nucleotides: TGCGCCAGCAGCCGATGGGCCAGCGGAAACATTCAGTACTTC. The gene calls are TRBV10-1 and TRBJ2-4, with TRBD2 as a possible D gene (5 bases). Trimming shortened V by 6 bases and J by 6 bases, and 15 bases separated the two germline ends. The CDR3 sequence is 14 residues long. Germline CDR1 and CDR2: WNHNN and SYGVQD (reference sequence).

The rearrangement joins TRBV7-8 to TRBJ2-7; TRBD2 agrees at 11 bases. This CDR3 spans 15 amino acids. Per germline, CDR1 SGHVS and CDR2 FQNEAQ. V lost 1 base and J lost 2; bases outside the gene matches: 1. CDR3 DNA: TGTGCCAGCAGCTTAGAACTAGCGGGAGCCTACGAGCAGTACTTC. It yields the protein CASSLELAGAYEQYF.

The V call is TRBV19, the J call TRBJ2-2; a weak D match, TRBD1 (6 bases). Germline assignment: CDR1 LNHDA and CDR2 SQIVND (reference sequence). This CDR3 is 15 amino acids long. Trimming removed 5 bases from V and 3 bases from J, with 13 bases in between. CDR3 sequence reads: CASSAGALYTGELFF. For the CDR3, the DNA is TGTGCCAGTAGTGCAGGGGCCCTATACACCGGGGAGCTGTTTTTT. Supplemented by reference TRBV19 and TRBJ2-2, the full variable domain reads DGGITQSPKYLFRKEGQNVTLSCEQNLNHDAMYWYRQDPGQGLRLIYYSQIVNDFQKGDIAEGYSVSREKKESFPLTVTSAQKNPTAFYLCASSAGALYTGELFFGEGSRLTVL.

J is TRBJ1-1 and V is TRBV7-9; D gene uncertain. Germline V gene data show CDR1 as SEHNR and CDR2 as FQNEAQ (reference sequence). Between the trimmed V and J ends, which lost 4 bases and 3 bases, there was a span of 0 bases. This CDR3 spans 10 amino acids. The DNA for the CDR3 is TGTGCCAGCAGCTACACTGAAGCTTTCTTT. This codes for CASSYTEAFF. The variable domain in full, completed from reference TRBV7-9 and TRBJ1-1, reads DTGVSQNPRHKITKRGQNVTFRCDPISEHNRLYWYRQTLGQGPEFLTYFQNEAQLEKSRLLSDRFSAERPKGSFSTLEIQRTEQGDSAMYLCASSYTEAFFGQGTRLTVV.

The CDR3 sequence is CASSLYPVGGRTLTDTQYF. The CDR3 DNA sequence: TGTGCCAGTAGCCTATACCCAGTCGGGGGGAGGACTCTCACAGATACGCAGTATTTT. The chain carries TRBV19 and TRBJ2-3, with TRBD2 identical over 7 bases. This CDR3 has 19 amino acids. CDR1 is LNHDA, CDR2 SQIVND, per germline (reference sequence). The ends lost 6 bases at V and 2 bases at J; junction bases unmatched: 20.

The gene calls are TRBV13 and TRBJ1-4; tentatively, D is TRBD1 (5 bases). Germline loops: CDR1 PRHDT, CDR2 FYEKMQ (reference sequence). This CDR3 is built from 14 residues. The V end was cut by 2 bases, the J end by 6 bases, with 10 bases between. The CDR3 spells CASSLMGRDEKLFF. CDR3 nucleotides: TGTGCCAGCAGCTTAATGGGCAGGGATGAAAAACTGTTTTTT.

This clone occurred once. This rearrangement joins TRBV13 to TRBJ1-4; no firm D call. The CDR3 has 14 amino acids. Germline-derived CDR1 and CDR2 are PRHDT and FYEKMQ (reference sequence). The V and J ends lost 0 bases and 8 bases respectively, with 10 bases between them. Written as DNA, the CDR3 is TGTGCCAGCAGCTTAGGAACGGGGATGGAAAAACTGTTTTTT. It translates to CASSLGTGMEKLFF.

This clone has only one observation. The chain recombines TRBV7-8 with TRBJ2-1; the match to TRBD2 covers 12 bases. V shed 6 bases and J 8 bases; nucleotides not matched to a gene: 8. CDR3 size: 15 residues. The germline gives CDR1 SGHVS, CDR2 FQNEAQ. The CDR3 loop reads CASRLTSGSFYEQFF. The CDR3 DNA sequence: TGTGCCAGCAGATTGACTAGCGGGAGTTTCTATGAGCAGTTCTTC.

The chain uses TRBV9 and TRBJ1-2; the match to TRBD1 covers 8 bases. There are 16 residues in the CDR3. The germline V gene encodes CDR1 SGDLS and CDR2 YYNGEE. Trimming at V came to 0 bases and at J to 7 bases, leaving 11 bases not matched to a gene. The CDR3 bases are TGTGCCAGCAGCGTAGAGCGCGGGACAGGTGCTGGTGGCTACACCTTC. Amino acids: CASSVERGTGAGGYTF.

In DNA form, the CDR3 reads TGTGCCAGCAGTTTTGGCGGTAGCAATCAGCCCCAGCATTTT. It codes for CASSFGGSNQPQHF. The rearrangement links TRBV27 to TRBJ1-5, with D unresolved. From germline, CDR1 is MNHEY and CDR2 SMNVEV (reference sequence). This CDR3 comprises 14 residues. V shed 3 bases and J shed 0 bases, with 6 bases lying between them.

The CDR3 nucleotides read TGCAGCGTTGAAGACCTCCCTGAAAGCGGGAGCTACAATGAGCAGTTCTTC. Its translation: CSVEDLPESGSYNEQFF. The chain has TRBV29-1 and TRBJ2-1; 8 nucleotides agree with TRBD2. Germline V gene data show CDR1 as SQVTM and CDR2 as ANQGSEA. The CDR3 totals 17 residues. Trimming took 0 bases from V and 3 from J; bases not matched to a gene: 10.

In this sample, this clone turned up once. This rearrangement joins TRBV9 to TRBJ2-7; D gene ambiguous. V dropped 0 bases and J dropped 2 bases, with 9 bases sitting between them. Germline CDR1 is SGDLS and CDR2 is YYNGEE. This CDR3 has 14 residues. CDR3 coding DNA: TGTGCCAGCAGCGTAGGTAGGAGTGCCTACGAGCAGTACTTC. Translated: CASSVGRSAYEQYF.

This chain uses TRBV14 with TRBJ2-5, with 9 positions matching TRBD2. The CDR3 is 16 residues long. V shed 4 bases and J 5 bases; nucleotides not matched to a gene: 11. Germline values: CDR1 SGHDN, CDR2 FVKESK. CDR3 protein: CASSPGSLAGAETQYF. CDR3 DNA: TGTGCCAGCAGCCCAGGGTCCTTAGCGGGAGCGGAGACCCAGTACTTC. The full variable domain, rest sourced from reference TRBV14 and TRBJ2-5, is EAGVTQFPSHSVIEKGQTVTLRCDPISGHDNLYWYRRVMGKEIKFLLHFVKESKQDESGMPNNRFLAERTGGTYSTLKVQPAELEDSGVYFCASSPGSLAGAETQYFGPGTRLLVL.

CDR3 nucleotide sequence: TGTGCCAGCAGTGAGCAACTAGCGGGGGTAACAGATACGCAGTATTTT. It specifies CASSEQLAGVTDTQYF. V and J are TRBV2 and TRBJ2-3; 11 positions agree with TRBD2. The CDR3 is 16 amino acids. The germline V gene encodes CDR1 SNHLY and CDR2 FYNNEI. Germline trimming cut 3 bases from V and 3 bases from J; bases unmatched to any gene: 5.

This chain joins TRBV7-9 and TRBJ2-1; D possibly uses TRBD1 or TRBD2 (6 bases each). V lost 7 bases to trimming and J lost 13 bases, with 17 bases between them. Germline V CDR1 and CDR2: SEHNR, FQNEAQ (reference sequence). CDR3 length: 12 residues. This CDR3 is CASTQGTAAQFF. The CDR3, as DNA: TGTGCCAGCACCCAGGGGACTGCGGCTCAGTTCTTC.

The chain combines TRBV6-5 with TRBJ1-1; D not certain. Germline values: CDR1 MNHEY, CDR2 SVGAGI. Trimming removed 0 bases at V and 8 bases at J, with 10 bases between. This CDR3 region has 13 residues. In DNA, the CDR3 is TGTGCCAGCAGTTACTCAAGGCCGGGGGAAGCTTTCTTT. Translating gives CASSYSRPGEAFF.

J is TRBJ2-5 and V is TRBV28, with D maybe TRBD1 (5 bases). CDR1 is MDHEN, CDR2 SYDVKM, per germline. Trimming pared 2 bases from V and 2 bases from J, leaving 18 bases between. The CDR3 length is 17 residues. CDR3 residues: CASSLNPSGIIQETQYF. The CDR3 DNA reads as TGTGCCAGCAGTTTAAATCCCTCAGGGATCATACAAGAGACCCAGTACTTC.

The rearrangement joins TRBV9 to TRBJ2-7; D unresolved. This CDR3 region has 13 residues. The germline V and J ends were trimmed by 4 bases and 7 bases, with 15 bases remaining between them. Germline-derived CDR1 and CDR2 are SGDLS and YYNGEE. The CDR3 here is CASSLQMGREQYF. DNA for the CDR3: TGTGCCAGCAGCCTTCAGATGGGAAGAGAGCAGTACTTC.

The chain is built from TRBV27 and TRBJ2-4; D remains unclear. Trimming took off 3 bases at V and 7 bases at J, with 13 bases between the two ends. Germline V CDR1 and CDR2: MNHEY, SMNVEV (reference sequence). CDR3 length: 14 residues. The DNA for the CDR3 is TGTGCCAGCAGTTTGACAATGCCCTCGAACATTCAGTACTTC. Translation gives CASSLTMPSNIQYF.

V is TRBV7-3 and J is TRBJ2-7, with D perhaps matching TRBD1 or TRBD2 (6 bases each). Germline lookup yields CDR1 SGHTA and CDR2 FQGTGA. Trimming pared 4 bases from V and 4 bases from J, leaving 11 bases between. CDR3 length equals 13 residues. CDR3 nucleotides: TGTGCCAGCAGCTCACGGGGGCGGTACGAGCAGTACTTC. Amino acids: CASSSRGRYEQYF.

This chain connects TRBV7-8 to TRBJ2-5; 12 bases are shared with TRBD2. The CDR3 runs 16 residues. Germline V gives CDR1 SGHVS, CDR2 FQNEAQ. J lost 5 bases, V lost 3 bases, and 7 bases had no gene match. CDR3 in DNA: TGTGCCAGCAGCTTCAGACTAGCGGGGGCAGTGGAGACCCAGTACTTC. Its translation: CASSFRLAGAVETQYF.